This T cell receptor (beta chain) stems from a study of glioma-infiltrating T cells after dendritic cell vaccination. As for time point: after dendritic cell vaccination, including at tumor progression/relapse. Isocitrate dehydrogenase mutation was absent in all glioblastoma patients. Study results and limitations: The cohort had few patients with full blood and tumor sets.

The primer mix had 60 V beta and 13 J beta primers. Some clones are missing from TCRdb's copy, which holds only in-frame ones; the method was immunoSEQ multiplex PCR. The sample comprises fewer than 75,000 clones, more than 75% of which are singletons, and approximately 8.9% rests with the top ten. A word on this clone: Antigen: not known.

Trimming took off 0 bases at V and 4 bases at J, with 12 bases between the two ends. CDR3 length: 16 amino acids. CDR1 is MGHDK and CDR2 is SYGVNS in the germline V gene. This clonotype was obtained from a human donor with glioblastoma. This material consisted of blood, taken after dendritic cell vaccination. The rearrangement uses TRBV25-1 and TRBJ1-4; no clear D. CDR3 DNA: TGTGCCAGCAGTGAATATGCGGGCGTAGGTAATGAAAAACTGTTTTTT. Protein: CASSEYAGVGNEKLFF. Using reference TRBV25-1 and TRBJ1-4 for the parts outside the CDR3, the full variable domain is EADIYQTPRYLVIGTGKKITLECSQTMGHDKMYWYQQDPGMELHLIHYSYGVNSTEKGDLSSESTVSRIRTEHFPLTLESARPSHTSQYLCASSEYAGVGNEKLFFGSGTQLSVL.